The T cell receptor (beta chain) described here comes from a study of shared clonotypes between healthy human individuals. Study-level findings and limits: A small donor pool kept down the genetic and exposure-history diversity that was represented. Clonotype sharing among donors was thought likely to change with sequencing depth.

This clone was counted ten times or more. Its cognate antigen is unknown. Germline loops: CDR1 MRHNA, CDR2 SNTAGT. CDR3 length: 15 residues. The J segment lost 1 base and the V segment lost 3 bases, leaving 1 base of the junction unmatched. Samples underwent the assay at deep level. TCRdb's copy holds only in-frame clones and misses some; the assay was immunoSEQ multiplex PCR. This sample has 450,000 to 500,000 clones, with around four fifths found just once. Sample: PBMCs. This sequence was found in a woman aged 40 to 49 in good health. Some clones in this sample may be carry-over from other donors' samples. The chain carries TRBV6-4 and TRBJ1-5, with 9 nucleotides matching TRBD1. The CDR3 here is CASSETGGSNQPQHF. In DNA, the CDR3 is TGTGCCAGCAGTGAGACAGGGGGGAGCAATCAGCCCCAGCATTTT.